This T cell receptor beta chain appears in the sequencing data of a study of CD8+ T cells in alopecia areata (dated by TCRdb to 2016 to 2019). About the investigation overall: Treated patients were enrolled in an open-label pilot trial of oral tofacitinib, 5 to 10 mg twice daily, for moderate-to-severe alopecia areata. Tofacitinib was given for 6 to 18 months, followed by 6 months of follow-up off drug to assess delayed response and recurrence. The study used high-throughput TCRbeta sequencing to examine T cell clonal expansion in alopecia areata, in both the C3H/HeJ mouse model and human patients. Scalp tissue and sorted CD4+ and CD8+ peripheral blood T cells from patchy and totalis/universalis alopecia areata patients and from healthy controls were covered by human TCRbeta sequencing. Biopsies were taken from tofacitinib-treated patients at baseline and again at 4 and 24 weeks into treatment, and several of those patients also had a later scalp biopsy. Scalp clonality was compared among normal scalp (n=4), patchy alopecia areata scalp (n=8), and alopecia totalis/universalis scalp (n=8). RNA was extracted with the PAXgene miRNA kit for fixed scalp, the miRNeasy kit for PBMCs, and the RNeasy kit for mouse skin. Amplification of TCRbeta CDR3 regions was done by immunoSEQ multiplex PCR using 35 Vbeta forward primers and 13 Jbeta reverse primers.

Library generation was performed with the immunoSEQ multiplex PCR assay. To provide template for TCR sequencing, every sample had RNA extracted and reverse transcribed into cDNA. First-strand cDNA was synthesized using SuperScript III with a 2:1 mix of oligo-dT and random hexamers. A synthetic immune receptor repertoire was used to gauge amplification bias, and whatever bias remained was removed computationally. The authors' analysis ran thus. Raw reads were preprocessed to remove errors, and CDR3 was defined according to IMGT conventions as the region from the conserved cysteine to phenylalanine. Clonality was computed as 1 minus the Shannon entropy, with the entropy normalized by log2 of the number of productive unique TCRs. CD4 or CD8 identity of scalp clones was inferred by cross-referencing scalp TCRbeta sequences with sorted blood CD4 and CD8 repertoires. As stored in TCRdb, this immuneACCESS dataset retains in-frame rearrangements with V and J assigned. A fraction of the clones does not appear; measured against another copy, unresolved V genes explain less than half of the discrepancy, and the remainder lacks a known reason. V and J calls and clone size are copied from that table; D and trimming were computed from the DNA. Present in this sample are fewer than 80,000 clones, roughly three fifths of which were seen just once. The top ten hold under 20% of the sample.

This specimen's time point label, interpreted: baseline before oral tofacitinib. From alopecia areata patients, peripheral blood was collected along with lesional scalp punch biopsies. PBMCs were isolated by density centrifugation and stained for CD3, CD4 and CD8, after which CD4+ and CD8+ T cells were sorted on a FACSAria. This clone was observed a handful of times. It lacks a known antigen. Per-nucleotide qualities are absent, and no much larger clonotype sits a single base away. The investigation overall reported the following: Unlike mouse skin, where gammadelta T cells dominate, normal human skin contains resident alphabeta T cells that get sequenced too, which complicates analysis of the scalp TCR repertoire. Compared with mice, TCR sequences shared between patients were less clear, possibly partly because of HLA diversity across the patient population. Compared with normal scalp, lesional scalp had higher clonality and more expanded CD8+ clones, particularly in alopecia totalis/universalis, a pattern that suggests antigenic drive.

The sequence came from a human donor with alopecia areata. The sequences come from CD8+ T cells sorted from blood, collected at week 0.

The DNA is as follows: TGTGCCATCCCCCTAGGCCTACAAGAGACCCAGTACTTC. It encodes CAIPLGLQETQYF. This chain is built from TRBV10-3 and TRBJ2-5; the D gene remains uncertain. The junction shows trimming of 8 bases on V and 2 bases on J, plus 12 bases between the germline ends. Including cysteine and phenylalanine, the CDR3 has 13 amino acids. Just the 39-base CDR3 DNA is kept, in frame starting at base 1. For CDR1 and CDR2, the germline V gene lists ENHRY and SYGVKD.